The 24 T cell receptor beta chains in this list originate from one sample, sequenced in a study of cytomegalovirus exposure and HLA in healthy donors. Some clones are missing from TCRdb's copy, which holds only in-frame ones; the method was immunoSEQ multiplex PCR. The sample lists approximately 200,000 clones, about 89% occurring once. Sequencing was done on a sample of PBMCs. All receptors come from a woman aged 18-30 years in good health and CMV-seronegative.

This clone has a handful of counts. The V gene is TRBV28, the J gene TRBJ1-1; 8 bases are a match to TRBD1. With 8 bases clipped from V and 1 base from J, the junction kept 0 bases outside the gene matches. Germline CDR1 MDHEN, CDR2 SYDVKM. The CDR3 has 12 residues. As DNA, the CDR3 is TGTGCCAGCGGACAGGGGAACACTGAAGCTTTCTTT. As protein: CASGQGNTEAFF. Using reference TRBV28 and TRBJ1-1 for the parts outside the CDR3, the full variable domain is DVKVTQSSRYLVKRTGEKVFLECVQDMDHENMFWYRQDPGLGLRLIYFSYDVKMKEKGDIPEGYSVSREKKERFSLILESASTNQTSMYLCASGQGNTEAFFGQGTRLTVV.

The chain is built from TRBV7-9 and TRBJ1-1, with 7 bases aligning to TRBD1. CDR3 size: 14 residues. Germline lookup yields CDR1 SEHNR and CDR2 FQNEAQ (reference sequence). The junction had 8 bases not matched to a gene; V was cut back by 6 bases and J by 4 bases. DNA for the CDR3: TGTGCCAGCAGTCCCACAGGGGCTGGCACTGAAGCTTTCTTT. Its protein is CASSPTGAGTEAFF.

The chain recombines TRBV13 with TRBJ1-1; D unresolved. In germline, CDR1 is PRHDT, CDR2 FYEKMQ (reference sequence). The V end was cut by 2 bases, the J end by 6 bases, with 10 bases between. This CDR3 spans 13 amino acids. The DNA of the CDR3 is TGTGCCAGCAGCTTATTCTCAGAGGCTGAAGCTTTCTTT. Its translation: CASSLFSEAEAFF.

The CDR3 region is CASTPLTSGREYEQYF. DNA for the CDR3: TGTGCCAGCACCCCCCTGACTAGCGGGAGGGAATACGAGCAGTACTTC. V usage is TRBV5-6 and J usage is TRBJ2-7; 14 bases agree with TRBD2. V lost 6 bases and J lost 4; bases outside the gene matches: 9. CDR1 and CDR2 (germline): SGHDT, YYEEEE. The CDR3 is 16 residues long.

The gene calls are TRBV27 and TRBJ2-7; tentative D call: TRBD2 (5 bases). This CDR3 is 15 amino acids long. V was pared by 7 bases and J by 6 bases, with 22 bases between. Germline CDR1 MNHEY, CDR2 SMNVEV (reference sequence). CDR3 nucleotides: TGTGCCAGCAAGGAGGCAGGCCTCGGAATCGGCGAGCAGTACTTC. Translated: CASKEAGLGIGEQYF.

This chain uses TRBV11-3 with TRBJ2-5; 7 bases are shared with TRBD2. Germline V CDR1 and CDR2: SGHNT, YENEEA. The CDR3 length is 15 residues. V gave up 10 bases and J gave up 2 bases; unmatched junction bases: 13. The CDR3 spells CAKPFKAGLQETQYF. The CDR3 bases are TGTGCCAAACCGTTTAAAGCGGGACTGCAAGAGACCCAGTACTTC. Variable domain in full (rest from reference TRBV11-3 and TRBJ2-5): EAGVVQSPRYKIIEKKQPVAFWCNPISGHNTLYWYLQNLGQGPELLIRYENEEAVDDSQLPKDRFSAERLKGVDSTLKIQPAELGDSAVYLCAKPFKAGLQETQYFGPGTRLLVL.

The rearrangement joins TRBV6-5 to TRBJ1-2; D call uncertain. Germline values: CDR1 MNHEY, CDR2 SVGAGI. This CDR3 is built from 13 residues. The germline V and J ends were trimmed by 4 bases and 4 bases, with 10 bases remaining between them. CDR3 DNA: TGTGCCAGCAGTTTAGAACAGAGCTATGGCTACACCTTC. Encoded protein: CASSLEQSYGYTF.

The rearrangement uses TRBV2 and TRBJ2-1, with no clear D. This CDR3 contains 10 residues. Trimming took 6 bases from V and 7 from J, leaving 4 bases between them. The germline gives CDR1 SNHLY, CDR2 FYNNEI. The chain's CDR3 is CASRLNEQFF. CDR3 DNA sequence: TGTGCCAGCAGACTAAATGAGCAGTTCTTC.

The chain links TRBV6-5 to TRBJ2-1, with D possibly matching TRBD1 (6 bases). Germline V gene data show CDR1 as MNHEY and CDR2 as SVGAGI. The V end was cut by 5 bases, the J end by 0 bases, with 11 bases between. The CDR3 totals 15 residues. This CDR3 reads CASSPQGGSYNEQFF. CDR3 sequence (DNA): TGTGCCAGCAGTCCTCAAGGGGGCTCCTACAATGAGCAGTTCTTC.

The chain couples TRBV7-9 to TRBJ1-4; D remains ambiguous. Deletions cut 6 bases from V and 7 bases from J, with 12 bases between. Looked up from germline, CDR1 is SEHNR and CDR2 is FQNEAQ (reference sequence). This CDR3 comprises 13 residues. The CDR3 region is CASRSPVVEKLFF. For the CDR3, the DNA is TGTGCCAGCAGGTCCCCGGTAGTTGAAAAACTGTTTTTT.

A single count supports this clone. This chain's CDR3 is CASSEYGRLNNEQFF. The CDR3 DNA reads as TGTGCCAGCAGTGAATACGGCAGGCTGAACAATGAGCAGTTCTTC. V and J are TRBV25-1 and TRBJ2-1; D is uncertain. V was pared by 0 bases and J by 5 bases, with 11 bases between. CDR1 and CDR2 from the germline V gene are MGHDK and SYGVNS. The CDR3 is 15 residues long.

The chain has TRBV4-2 and TRBJ1-1; TRBD1 might be the D (5 bases). CDR3 length equals 14 residues. V was cut by 1 base and J by 4 bases, with 10 bases left in between. Per the germline V gene, CDR1 is LGHNA and CDR2 is YNFKEQ. The CDR3 loop reads CASSQGDGGTEAFF. The CDR3 coding sequence is TGTGCCAGCAGCCAAGGGGACGGGGGCACTGAAGCTTTCTTT.

The chain carries TRBV10-1 and TRBJ2-1; D perhaps matches TRBD2 (5 bases). CDR1 is WNHNN and CDR2 is SYGVQD in the germline V gene (reference sequence). Trimming pared 2 bases from V and 3 bases from J, leaving 8 bases between. The CDR3 spans 14 residues. CDR3: CASSEIGGYNEQFF. The CDR3 DNA sequence: TGCGCCAGCAGTGAGATCGGAGGCTACAATGAGCAGTTCTTC.

The chain recombines TRBV30 with TRBJ1-5; 10 positions match TRBD1. V lost 1 base and J lost 5; bases outside the gene matches: 2. This CDR3 is built from 14 residues. CDR1 is GTSNPN, CDR2 SVGIG, per germline (reference sequence). CDR3 residues: CAWSGTGGYQPQHF. CDR3 coding DNA: TGTGCCTGGAGTGGGACAGGGGGGTATCAGCCCCAGCATTTT.

The gene calls are TRBV4-1 and TRBJ2-7; D is ambiguous. This CDR3 is 13 amino acids long. CDR1 MGHRA and CDR2 YSYEKL come from the germline V gene. The V end lost 4 bases, the J end lost 1 base, and 8 bases lay between the germline ends. CDR3 nucleotide sequence: TGCGCCAGCAGCCCACAGATATCCTACGAGCAGTACTTC. Amino acids: CASSPQISYEQYF.

The V call is TRBV7-8, the J call TRBJ2-1; the match to TRBD2 covers 8 bases. This CDR3 has 14 residues. Germline V gene lookup returns CDR1 SGHVS and CDR2 FQNEAQ. With 2 bases clipped from V and 10 bases from J, the junction kept 7 bases outside the gene matches. The CDR3 is CASSLLVAGREQFF. The CDR3 nucleotides read TGTGCCAGCAGCTTACTGGTAGCGGGACGAGAGCAGTTCTTC.

The V and J genes are TRBV5-1 and TRBJ2-1; D may be TRBD1 (5 bases). The CDR3 totals 16 residues. Trimming removed 4 bases from V and 5 bases from J, with 19 bases in between. Germline CDR1 is SGHRS and CDR2 is YFSETQ. The CDR3 protein is CASSLTRVVAHNEQFF. CDR3 nucleotide sequence: TGCGCCAGCAGCCTGACCAGGGTAGTAGCCCACAATGAGCAGTTCTTC.

The gene calls are TRBV5-1 and TRBJ1-3; D gene ambiguous. The CDR3 runs to 18 residues. The V and J ends lost 0 bases and 0 bases respectively, with 16 bases between them. Germline lookup yields CDR1 SGHRS and CDR2 YFSETQ. The CDR3 region is CASSLGHEAGYSGNTIYF. The CDR3 DNA is TGCGCCAGCAGCTTGGGTCATGAGGCCGGATACTCTGGAAACACCATATATTTT.

The chain couples TRBV5-6 to TRBJ2-7, with no clear D. The CDR3 runs 12 residues. The V and J ends lost 1 base and 4 bases respectively, with 6 bases between them. Germline CDR1 SGHDT, CDR2 YYEEEE. CDR3 sequence reads: CASSLIGYEQYF. CDR3 nucleotides: TGTGCCAGCAGCTTGATCGGTTACGAGCAGTACTTC.

This clone appeared once. J is TRBJ1-2 and V is TRBV29-1; a weak D match, TRBD1 (5 bases). With 7 bases removed from V and 4 bases from J, the gap between germline ends came to 13 bases. The CDR3 sequence is 12 residues long. The germline CDR1 and CDR2 sequences are SQVTM and ANQGSEA. The DNA for the CDR3 is TGCAGCGCGATGGACACGGTCTATGGCTACACCTTC. It translates to CSAMDTVYGYTF.

V usage is TRBV2 and J usage is TRBJ2-3; 7 bases agree with TRBD2. Germline V lookup: CDR1 SNHLY, CDR2 FYNNEI. V lost 7 bases to trimming and J lost 0 bases; unmatched junction nucleotides: 7. The CDR3 extends over 15 amino acids. The CDR3: CASISGTTSTDTQYF. In DNA, the CDR3 is TGTGCCAGCATCTCCGGGACTACTAGCACAGATACGCAGTATTTT.

The chain carries TRBV6-5 and TRBJ2-5; D gene uncertain. The germline gives CDR1 MNHEY, CDR2 SVGAGI. The CDR3 totals 14 residues. Between the trimmed V and J ends, which lost 0 bases and 2 bases, there was a span of 7 bases. CDR3 nucleotide sequence: TGTGCCAGCAGTTACTCGACATTACAAGAGACCCAGTACTTC. Translation: CASSYSTLQETQYF.

The J gene is TRBJ2-1, the V gene TRBV9, with D hard to call. This CDR3 is built from 15 residues. Trimming took off 6 bases at V and 0 bases at J, with 13 bases between the two ends. CDR1 is SGDLS and CDR2 is YYNGEE in the germline V gene. The DNA for the CDR3 is TGTGCCAGCACCGAGTCGCCGAGCTCCTACAATGAGCAGTTCTTC. Protein sequence: CASTESPSSYNEQFF. Using reference TRBV9 and TRBJ2-1 for the parts outside the CDR3, the full variable domain is DSGVTQTPKHLITATGQRVTLRCSPRSGDLSVYWYQQSLDQGLQFLIQYYNGEERAKGNILERFSAQQFPDLHSELNLSSLELGDSALYFCASTESPSSYNEQFFGPGTRLTVL.

The genes are TRBV6-1 and TRBJ1-1; D is unclear. Trimming removed 5 bases from V and 3 bases from J, with 7 bases in between. Per germline, CDR1 MNHNS and CDR2 SASEGT. CDR3 size: 12 residues. In DNA, the CDR3 is TGTGCCAGCAGTCCTCGGGACACTGAAGCTTTCTTT. The encoded protein is CASSPRDTEAFF.